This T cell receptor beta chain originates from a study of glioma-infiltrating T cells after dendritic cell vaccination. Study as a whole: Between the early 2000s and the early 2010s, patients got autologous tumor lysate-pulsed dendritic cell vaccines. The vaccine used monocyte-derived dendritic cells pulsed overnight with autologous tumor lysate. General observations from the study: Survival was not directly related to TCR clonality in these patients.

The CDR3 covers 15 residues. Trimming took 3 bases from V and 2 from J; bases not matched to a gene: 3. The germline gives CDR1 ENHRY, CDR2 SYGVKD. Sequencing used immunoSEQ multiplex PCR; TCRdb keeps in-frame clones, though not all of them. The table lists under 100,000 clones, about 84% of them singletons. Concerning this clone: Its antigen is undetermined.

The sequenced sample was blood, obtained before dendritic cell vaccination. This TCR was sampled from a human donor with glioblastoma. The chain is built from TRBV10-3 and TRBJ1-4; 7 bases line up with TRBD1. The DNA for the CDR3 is TGTGCCATCAGTGATGAGACAGGGACTAATGAAAAACTGTTTTTT. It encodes CAISDETGTNEKLFF.